Following are 20 T cell receptor beta chains from one sample sequenced in a study of tumor-infiltrating lymphocytes in primary liver carcinoma. Total RNA amounting to 500 ng was the source from which TCR beta cDNA was made with a constant-region primer. Generation of the TCR beta libraries relied on three nested multiplex PCR rounds using slightly modified ARM-PCR. Both of the initial two PCR rounds ran for nine to eleven cycles and employed TRBV1-TRBV30 forward primers alongside a C-beta reverse primer. TCRdb recomputed calls from the multiplex PCR reads with MiXCR, one row per CDR3 protein. This sample yields about 180,000 distinct CDR3 sequences, of which around 60% are seen a single time; 65% to 80% belongs to the top ten. The researchers obtained blood RNA from unsorted whole blood and also extracted germline DNA. What was sequenced was peripheral blood. The receptors here all came from a middle-aged man with primary liver carcinoma and hepatitis B virus infection.

A note on this clonotype: A much larger clonotype is one base distant, so this may be a read error. The rearrangement uses TRBV6-1 and TRBJ2-1; a possible D gene is TRBD2 (6 bases). Germline V gene lookup returns CDR1 MNHNS and CDR2 SASEGT. V was pared by 5 bases and J by 5 bases, with 19 bases between. The CDR3 totals 16 residues. The CDR3 DNA follows: TGTGCCAGCAGTAGTCTAGCGTGGAGTATCAACAATGAGCAGTTCTTC. This codes for CASSSLAWSINNEQFF.

This clonotype was seen only a few times. The chain joins TRBV4-1 to TRBJ2-6; D gene ambiguous. CDR1 and CDR2 (germline): MGHRA, YSYEKL. The V end lost 7 bases, the J end lost 0 bases, and 16 bases lay between the germline ends. The CDR3 loop spans 17 amino acids. The CDR3 nucleotides read TGCGCCAGCACCACAGACCTCGGTACCTCTGGGGCCAACGTCCTGACTTTC. It yields the protein CASTTDLGTSGANVLTF.

This clonotype has a handful of counts. The rearrangement uses TRBV7-8 and TRBJ2-4, with TRBD1 matching over 7 bases. The V gene's germline CDR1 is SGHVS and CDR2 FQNEAQ. V dropped 3 bases and J dropped 5; count of bases not matched to a gene: 7. The CDR3 is 15 residues long. The CDR3 here is CASSLGQSFENIQYF. In DNA, the CDR3 is TGTGCCAGCAGCTTGGGACAGTCCTTCGAAAACATTCAGTACTTC.

As to this clonotype: This may come from a read error, since a much larger clone is one base off. The chain couples TRBV11-2 to TRBJ2-7; no definite D call. This CDR3 region has 14 residues. In germline, CDR1 is SGHAT, CDR2 FQNNGV. V lost 2 bases to trimming and J lost 2 bases, with 10 bases between them. CDR3 protein: CASSLNNPAYEQYF. In nucleotides, the CDR3 is TGTGCCAGCAGCTTAAATAATCCGGCCTACGAGCAGTACTTC.

Here the CDR3 reads CASSPVRPPGTQYF. CDR3 coding DNA: TGTGCCAGCAGTCCCGTTCGTCCCCCAGGGACCCAGTACTTC. V usage is TRBV6-2 or TRBV6-3 and J usage is TRBJ2-5; D gene unclear. V dropped 5 bases and J dropped 7 bases, with 17 bases sitting between them. Germline V gene sequence: CDR1 MNHEY, CDR2 SVGEGT. The CDR3 contains 14 residues.

This clonotype was seen repeatedly, ten times or more. The rearrangement links TRBV7-9 to TRBJ2-1; D gene ambiguous. Germline V CDR1 and CDR2: SEHNR, FQNEAQ (reference sequence). The CDR3 has 11 residues. V shed 1 base and J shed 8 bases, with 3 bases lying between them. CDR3 sequence reads: CASSLVDEQFF. The CDR3 DNA follows: TGTGCCAGCAGCTTAGTGGATGAGCAGTTCTTC.

Note on this clonotype: A read error may explain this, as a much larger clone is one base away. The gene calls are TRBV11-2 and TRBJ1-3; D might be TRBD1 (6 bases). The CDR3 is made up of 15 amino acids. Between the trimmed V and J ends, which lost 5 bases and 0 bases, there was a span of 11 bases. Germline values: CDR1 SGHAT, CDR2 FQNNGV. DNA of the CDR3: TGTGCCAGCAGCGTCCAGGGGTTCTCTGGAAACACCATATATTTT. This encodes CASSVQGFSGNTIYF.

V is TRBV5-1 and J is TRBJ2-7; D gene uncertain. Germline V gives CDR1 SGHRS, CDR2 YFSETQ. V lost 0 bases and J 7 bases, leaving 14 bases between the germline ends. The CDR3 covers 14 residues. CDR3 region: CASSLEGMGLEQYF. The DNA for the CDR3 is TGCGCCAGCAGCTTGGAAGGCATGGGCTTGGAGCAGTACTTC.

In the case of this clonotype: A read error may explain this, as a much larger clone is one base away. No conserved phenylalanine or tryptophan is present at the end of the CDR3, so a read error is the likely explanation. The CDR3 region has the DNA TGCAGCGTTTTTGACTCCACAGATACGCAGTATCTT. Its protein product is CSVFDSTDTQYL. The rearrangement joins TRBV29-1 to TRBJ2-3; no reliable D call. The CDR3 consists of 12 residues. V was clipped by 5 bases and J by 2 bases, with 8 bases between them. Germline V gene lookup returns CDR1 SQVTM and CDR2 ANQGSEA.

This clonotype was observed at least ten times. The J gene is TRBJ2-7, the V gene TRBV12-3 or TRBV12-4, with a tentative D call TRBD2 (7 bases). Trimming cost V 3 bases and J 5 bases, with 14 bases left between them. CDR3 size: 14 residues. CDR3 amino acids: CASSLGGRGDEQYF. In nucleotides, the CDR3 is TGTGCCAGCAGTTTGGGGGGGCGCGGAGACGAGCAGTACTTC.

Regarding this clonotype: The junction shows a germline mismatch at one end, possibly a read error. This chain uses TRBV7-8 with TRBJ2-1; a possible D gene is TRBD2 (6 bases). The CDR3 is 17 amino acids. CDR1 SGHVS and CDR2 FQNEAQ come from the germline V gene. The CDR3 DNA follows: TGTGCCAGCTGCTTAGCCAGGGACTCCAGCTCCTACAATGAGCAGTTCTTC. Translation: CASCLARDSSSYNEQFF. Supplemented by reference TRBV7-8 and TRBJ2-1, the full variable domain reads GAGVSQSPRYKVAKRGQDVALRCDPISGHVSLFWYQQALGQGPEFLTYFQNEAQLDKSGLPSDRFFAERPEGSVSTLKIQRTQQEDSAVYLCASCLARDSSSYNEQFFGPGTRLTVL.

The genes are TRBV6-1 and TRBJ2-7; 7 positions agree with TRBD2. Losses at the gene ends were 3 bases for V and 0 bases for J; bases not matched to a gene: 8. The CDR3 sequence is 16 residues long. Germline assignment: CDR1 MNHNS and CDR2 SASEGT. The CDR3 sequence: CASSDRAAGSSYEQYF. For the CDR3, the DNA is TGTGCCAGCAGTGATCGTGCAGCGGGGAGCTCCTACGAGCAGTACTTC.

Points on this clonotype: Its ends do not fully match the called genes, so a read error is possible. The gene calls are TRBV11-2 and TRBJ2-1, with 9 bases that match TRBD1. CDR3 length: 15 residues. Per germline, CDR1 SGHAT and CDR2 FQNNGV. DNA of the CDR3: TGTGCCGGCAGCTCGGGACAGGGAGGGGTCGCTGAGCAGTTCTTC. Protein product: CAGSSGQGGVAEQFF.

This chain links TRBV5-4 with TRBJ1-1; no firm D call. Germline CDR1 SGHNT, CDR2 YYREEE (reference sequence). The CDR3 totals 15 residues. V was shortened by 3 bases and J by 6 bases, with 18 bases between the two germline ends. The CDR3 here is CASSSMPSIGAEAFF. The CDR3 region has the DNA TGTGCCAGCAGCTCCATGCCCTCTATTGGGGCTGAAGCTTTCTTT. The variable domain in full, completed from reference TRBV5-4 and TRBJ1-1, reads ETGVTQSPTHLIKTRGQQVTLRCSSQSGHNTVSWYQQALGQGPQFIFQYYREEENGRGNFPPRFSGLQFPNYSSELNVNALELDDSALYLCASSSMPSIGAEAFFGQGTRLTVV.

In the case of this clonotype: Germline is not matched at one junction end, which may reflect a read error. This chain links TRBV11-2 with TRBJ2-3, with TRBD2 matching over 10 bases. Germline V gene sequence: CDR1 SGHAT, CDR2 FQNNGV. There are 18 residues in the CDR3. In DNA, the CDR3 is TGTGCCAGTAGCTTAACCCCTCTGGGACTAGCGAATAATTATACGCAGTATTTT. Its translation is CASSLTPLGLANNYTQYF.

Points on this clonotype: At one end, the junction sequence differs from germline, possibly due to a read error. The rearrangement uses TRBV6-1 and TRBJ2-7; D is possibly TRBD1 or TRBD2 (5 bases each). Germline CDR1 reads MNHNS; CDR2 reads SASEGT. The CDR3 runs to 15 residues. The CDR3 DNA reads TGTGACAGCAGTGAAGGGGACCAGGTAACCTACGAGCAGTACTTC. Translating it yields CDSSEGDQVTYEQYF.

Turning to this clonotype: A much larger clone differs by one base, so this may be a read error. Since the CDR3 does not end with the conserved phenylalanine or tryptophan, this likely comes from a read error. CDR3 bases: TGTGCCAGCAGCCGTAGCGGTATAACCTACAATGAGCAGTTCTTA. Protein: CASSRSGITYNEQFL. The chain has TRBV6-5 and TRBJ2-1, with D maybe TRBD2 (6 bases). In germline, CDR1 is MNHEY, CDR2 SVGAGI. Trimming left V 6 bases short and J 2 bases short, with 14 bases between. The CDR3 has 15 residues.

This clonotype was counted only a few times. The chain recombines TRBV5-4 with TRBJ2-5; D may be TRBD2 (5 bases). Trimming cost V 2 bases and J 0 bases, with 8 bases left between them. The CDR3 is 14 residues long. Germline CDR1 and CDR2: SGHNT and YYREEE (reference sequence). The CDR3 nucleotides read TGTGCCAGCAGCTTTGGAGGTCACCAAGAGACCCAGTACTTC. Residues: CASSFGGHQETQYF.

Comments on this clonotype: Without the conserved terminal phenylalanine or tryptophan, this CDR3 likely stems from a read error. The V and J genes are TRBV11-2 and TRBJ2-1; no reliable D call. This CDR3 contains 19 residues. V lost 3 bases to trimming and J lost 5 bases, with 26 bases between them. The germline V gene encodes CDR1 SGHAT and CDR2 FQNNGV. The DNA of the CDR3 is TGTGCCAGCAGCTTGCCCCCATGGGTTGCGAATTTGGGTAACAATGAGCAGTTCCTC. Its protein product is CASSLPPWVANLGNNEQFL.

In the case of this clonotype: This could be a read error, since a much larger clone is one nucleotide away. The chain links TRBV11-1 to TRBJ1-6; 9 bases agree with TRBD1. From germline, CDR1 is SGHAT and CDR2 FQDESV (reference sequence). CDR3 size: 16 residues. The CDR3 region has the DNA TGTGCCAGCAGCTTAACCTTGGGACAGGGCCTGGGGTCCCTCTACTTT. Translation: CASSLTLGQGLGSLYF.